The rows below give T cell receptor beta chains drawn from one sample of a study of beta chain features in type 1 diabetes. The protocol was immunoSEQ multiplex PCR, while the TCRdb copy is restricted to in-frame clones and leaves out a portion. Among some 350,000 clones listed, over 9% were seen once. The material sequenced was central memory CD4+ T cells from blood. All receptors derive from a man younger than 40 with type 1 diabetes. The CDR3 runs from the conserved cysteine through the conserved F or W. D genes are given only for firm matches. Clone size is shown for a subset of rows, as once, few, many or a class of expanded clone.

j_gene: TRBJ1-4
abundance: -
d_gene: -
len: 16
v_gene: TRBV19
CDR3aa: CASSGAPGRTNEKLFF
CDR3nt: TGTGCCAGTAGTGGGGCCCCGGGACGGACTAATGAAAAACTGTTTTTT

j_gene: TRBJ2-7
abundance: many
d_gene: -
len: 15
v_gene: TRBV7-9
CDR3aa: CASSPTGGDSYEQYF
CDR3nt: TGTGCCAGCAGCCCGACGGGGGGCGATAGCTACGAGCAGTACTTC

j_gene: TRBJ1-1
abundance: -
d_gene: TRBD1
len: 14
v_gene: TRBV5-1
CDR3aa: CASSFRQGSTEAFF
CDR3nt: TGCGCCAGCAGCTTCCGACAGGGGAGCACTGAAGCTTTCTTT

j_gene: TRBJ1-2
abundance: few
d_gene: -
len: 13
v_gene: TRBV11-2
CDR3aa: CASSLEQARGYTF
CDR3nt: TGTGCCAGCAGCTTAGAGCAGGCGAGGGGCTACACCTTC

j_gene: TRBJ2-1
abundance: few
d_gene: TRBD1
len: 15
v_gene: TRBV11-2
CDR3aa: CASSLSTGDYNEQFF
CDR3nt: TGTGCCAGCAGCTTATCCACAGGGGACTACAATGAGCAGTTCTTC

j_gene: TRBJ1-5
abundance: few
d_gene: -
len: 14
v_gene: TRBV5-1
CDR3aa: CASSLLGEGQPQHF
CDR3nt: TGCGCCAGCAGCTTGTTGGGGGAGGGACAGCCCCAGCATTTT

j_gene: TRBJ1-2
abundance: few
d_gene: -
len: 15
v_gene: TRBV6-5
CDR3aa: CASLDPSEANYGYTF
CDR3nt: TGTGCCAGCCTAGACCCTAGCGAAGCTAACTATGGCTACACCTTC

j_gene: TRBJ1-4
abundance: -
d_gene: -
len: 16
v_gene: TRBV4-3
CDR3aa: CASSQQPTGGREKLFF
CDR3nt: TGCGCCAGCAGCCAACAGCCCACGGGGGGGCGGGAAAAACTGTTTTTT

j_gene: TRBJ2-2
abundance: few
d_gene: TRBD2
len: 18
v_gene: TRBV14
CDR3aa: CASSRSMGLAGATGELFF
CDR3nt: TGTGCCAGCAGCCGGTCAATGGGACTAGCGGGAGCCACCGGGGAGCTGTTTTTT

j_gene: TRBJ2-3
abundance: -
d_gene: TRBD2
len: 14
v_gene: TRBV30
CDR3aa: CASRSSGSSDTQYF
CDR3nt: TGTGCTTCCCGATCTAGCGGGAGTTCAGATACGCAGTATTTT

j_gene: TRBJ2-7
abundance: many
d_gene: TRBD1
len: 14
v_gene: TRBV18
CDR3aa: CASSPSRGLYEQYF
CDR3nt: TGTGCCAGCTCACCATCCAGGGGGCTATACGAGCAGTACTTC

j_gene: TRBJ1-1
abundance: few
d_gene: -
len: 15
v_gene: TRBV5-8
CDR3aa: CASSPAGARDPEAFF
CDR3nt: TGTGCCAGCAGCCCCGCAGGGGCGCGCGATCCTGAAGCTTTCTTT

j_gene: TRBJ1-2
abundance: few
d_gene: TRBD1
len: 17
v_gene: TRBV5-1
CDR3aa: CASSLRTGTGGSYGYTF
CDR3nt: TGCGCCAGCAGCTTGAGGACCGGGACAGGGGGCTCCTATGGCTACACCTTC

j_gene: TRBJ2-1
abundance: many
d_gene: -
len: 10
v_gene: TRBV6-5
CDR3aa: CASRDRGAFF
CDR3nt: TGTGCCAGCAGGGACCGGGGGGCGTTCTTC

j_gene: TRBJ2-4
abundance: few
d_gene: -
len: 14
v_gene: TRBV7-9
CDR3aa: CASSSSIGKNIQYF
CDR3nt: TGTGCCAGCAGCTCCTCGATCGGCAAAAACATTCAGTACTTC

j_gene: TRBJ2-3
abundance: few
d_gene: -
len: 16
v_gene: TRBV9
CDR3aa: CASSVGNSLRTDTQYF
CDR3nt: TGTGCCAGCAGCGTAGGGAATAGTTTAAGGACAGATACGCAGTATTTT